The sequence of this T cell receptor beta chain was determined in a study of blood T cell repertoires in COVID-19. The overall study: The study drew acute and convalescent COVID-19 samples from the United States, Italy and Spain. T cells, B-cell-depleted T cells, or PBMCs supplied cDNA or gDNA.

The length of the CDR3 is 14 residues. Germline lookup yields CDR1 SGDLS and CDR2 YYNGEE. V gave up 3 bases and J gave up 4 bases; unmatched junction bases: 6. Per the study methods: Reference gene primer amplification in the assay estimated nucleated cell counts. Profiled with immunoSEQ multiplex PCR; TCRdb holds only in-frame clones, not every one. The DNA was the basis for D and trimming; V, J and clone size are from that table. The data hold some 100,000 clones, with roughly 91% observed a single time. The TCR originated in an elderly woman with active COVID-19. Sequenced sample: peripheral blood. V gene TRBV9 combines with J gene TRBJ2-5; TRBD2 matches at 7 bases. The CDR3 here is CASSAWGGGETQYF. The CDR3 DNA is TGTGCCAGCAGCGCCTGGGGGGGAGGAGAGACCCAGTACTTC.